This T cell receptor (beta chain) is from a study of T cells after yellow fever vaccination. Across the study: Fractions containing few cells were prepared with SMART-Seq v4 Ultra Low Input. General study results and limits: Though it reached lower strength, the secondary response hit its peak faster, day 5 versus 15.

TCRdb independently ran MiXCR on the 5' RACE reads; one entry per CDR3 protein. The data contain approximately 600,000 distinct CDR3 sequences, 9% to 15% of them singletons. Trimming cost V 6 bases and J 9 bases; bases outside gene matches: 13. The CDR3 has 15 amino acids. Germline lookup yields CDR1 MDHEN and CDR2 SYDVKM. This clonotype was picked up a small number of times. Its antigen is not identified. This chain connects TRBV28 to TRBJ2-1; 8 bases are shared with TRBD2. The clonotype originates from a young man who received the YFV17D yellow fever vaccine. Material: PBMCs, obtained on the day of the yellow fever booster vaccination. The chain's CDR3 is CASSSPGLVKGEQFF. CDR3 sequence (DNA): TGTGCCAGCAGCTCCCCGGGACTAGTTAAGGGTGAGCAGTTCTTC. The variable domain in full, with the rest retrieved from reference TRBV28 and TRBJ2-1, is DVKVTQSSRYLVKRTGEKVFLECVQDMDHENMFWYRQDPGLGLRLIYFSYDVKMKEKGDIPEGYSVSREKKERFSLILESASTNQTSMYLCASSSPGLVKGEQFFGPGTRLTVL.